The 28 T cell receptor beta chains given below trace back to one sample, sequenced in a study of tumor and adjacent non-tumor tissue in lung cancer. The library came from three nested PCR rounds adapted from ARM-PCR protocols. MiXCR, applied by TCRdb to the multiplex PCR reads, yields one record per CDR3 protein. The sample holds over 110,000 distinct CDR3 sequences; about 71% are singletons and the top ten take around a sixth. The template was RNA from unsorted bulk tissue. The sequencing sample was made of lung tumor tissue. These receptors were collected from a man in his sixties with small cell lung cancer.

Ten or more counts support this clonotype. One junction end disagrees with the germline gene, perhaps due to a read error. The genes are TRBV11-2 and TRBJ1-5; no firm D call. This CDR3 has 12 residues. The germline CDR1 and CDR2 sequences are SGHAT and FQNNGV. The CDR3 sequence is CTSSHENQPQHF. Written as DNA, the CDR3 is TGTACCAGCAGCCATGAGAATCAGCCCCAGCATTTT.

On this clonotype: A junction end diverges from the germline sequence, so it may reflect a read error. The chain is built from TRBV20-1 and TRBJ2-5; TRBD1 or TRBD2 may be the D gene (5 bases each). This CDR3 region has 15 residues. Germline-derived CDR1 and CDR2 are DFQATT and SNEGSKA (reference sequence). CDR3 protein: CSATRVGTGQVTQYF. CDR3 sequence (DNA): TGCAGTGCCACACGGGTCGGGACGGGCCAAGTGACCCAGTACTTC.

About this clonotype: The CDR3 carries no conserved terminal phenylalanine or tryptophan, so it likely arises from a read error. V is TRBV11-3 and J is TRBJ2-3, with D unclear. This CDR3 has 14 amino acids. The germline V gene encodes CDR1 SGHNT and CDR2 YENEEA. DNA of the CDR3: TGTGCCAGCAACTTAGTTGTGGCCACAGATACGCAGTATTTG. Residues: CASNLVVATDTQYL.

This chain joins TRBV20-1 and TRBJ1-1; a weak D match, TRBD1 (6 bases). This CDR3 is 16 amino acids long. The V gene lost 5 bases and the J gene lost 0 bases, with 19 bases spanning the gap. CDR1 is DFQATT, CDR2 SNEGSKA, per germline (reference sequence). Written as DNA, the CDR3 is TGCAGTGCTCCCAGGGGCCGGCAAACAATGAACACTGAAGCTTTCTTT. Translated: CSAPRGRQTMNTEAFF.

V gene TRBV20-1 combines with J gene TRBJ2-7; D perhaps matches TRBD2 (6 bases). CDR3 length equals 15 residues. V shed 6 bases and J shed 5 bases, with 23 bases lying between them. In germline, CDR1 is DFQATT, CDR2 SNEGSKA (reference sequence). The CDR3 is CSAMAGIADSHEQYF. The CDR3 region has the DNA TGCAGTGCCATGGCGGGGATAGCCGATTCCCACGAGCAGTACTTC.

Concerning this clonotype: With a much larger clone just one base away, this may be a read error. The chain links TRBV7-9 to TRBJ2-1, with D possibly being TRBD1 (6 bases). Between the trimmed V and J ends, which lost 5 bases and 0 bases, there was a span of 14 bases. The CDR3 has 16 residues. The germline V gene encodes CDR1 SEHNR and CDR2 FQNEAQ (reference sequence). The CDR3 nucleotides read TGTGCCAGCAGCGGATACCTGGACAGCTCCTACAATGAGCAGTTCTTC. Its protein is CASSGYLDSSYNEQFF.

The rearrangement links TRBV10-2 to TRBJ2-1; D is possibly TRBD2 (5 bases). Germline lookup yields CDR1 WSHSY and CDR2 SAAADI. V was clipped by 8 bases and J by 9 bases, with 11 bases between them. The CDR3 spans 11 residues. CDR3 sequence reads: CASGGRGEQFF. The CDR3 nucleotides read TGCGCCAGCGGAGGACGCGGTGAGCAGTTCTTC.

This clonotype was counted only a few times. The V gene is TRBV28, the J gene TRBJ2-5; D perhaps matches TRBD2 (6 bases). This CDR3 is built from 15 residues. CDR1 and CDR2 from the germline V gene are MDHEN and SYDVKM. The V end was cut by 6 bases, the J end by 5 bases, with 19 bases between. CDR3 nucleotide sequence: TGTGCCAGCAGGTCCGGGACTTGGGAGGTTGAGACCCAGTACTTC. Amino acid sequence: CASRSGTWEVETQYF.

The V call is TRBV10-3, the J call TRBJ1-2; D is unclear. The CDR3 consists of 15 residues. Deletions cut 0 bases from V and 6 bases from J, with 14 bases between. The germline V gene has CDR1 ENHRY and CDR2 SYGVKD. The CDR3 DNA reads TGTGCCATCAGTGAGTCAACTCAGGCCTCCAATGGCTACACCTTC. Protein: CAISESTQASNGYTF.

Concerning this clonotype itself: At one end, the junction sequence differs from germline, possibly due to a read error. The V call is TRBV6-5, the J call TRBJ2-5; 9 bases match TRBD1. This CDR3 contains 15 residues. Germline CDR1 is MNHEY and CDR2 is SVGAGI. This CDR3 reads CASNYTTGGRETQYF. As DNA, the CDR3 is TGTGCCAGCAATTACACAACAGGGGGCCGGGAGACCCAGTACTTC.

As regards this clonotype: One end of the junction does not line up with germline, which may come from a read error. The gene calls are TRBV11-3 and TRBJ2-2, with TRBD2 matching 11 bases. Germline V gene lookup returns CDR1 SGHNT and CDR2 YENEEA. The CDR3 has 19 amino acids. As DNA, the CDR3 is TGTGCCAACAGCCCTGGGACTAGCGGCTTGGGGGACAACATCGGGGAGCTGTTTTTT. Translation: CANSPGTSGLGDNIGELFF.

The chain has TRBV12-3 or TRBV12-4 and TRBJ1-2; maybe TRBD1 (5 bases). CDR3 length equals 13 residues. V lost 7 bases, J lost 8 bases, and 17 bases lay in between. The CDR3 sequence is CASTATVYSGYTF. CDR3 DNA sequence: TGTGCCAGCACCGCGACAGTGTACAGCGGCTACACCTTC.

Details on this clonotype: Because it lacks the conserved phenylalanine or tryptophan at the end, this CDR3 is likely a read error. The chain has TRBV10-3 and TRBJ2-5, with 15 bases matching TRBD2. Looked up from germline, CDR1 is ENHRY and CDR2 is SYGVKD. V trimming: 10 bases; J trimming: 5 bases; junction bases outside the gene matches: 8. The CDR3 is 15 amino acids. The CDR3 protein is CASHGLAGGIETQYL. DNA of the CDR3: TGTGCCAGCCACGGACTAGCGGGAGGGATCGAGACCCAGTACTTA.

Note on this clonotype: It may be a read error: a sequence one base away is much more abundant. The gene calls are TRBV20-1 and TRBJ2-7; TRBD1 agrees at 9 bases. CDR1 is DFQATT, CDR2 SNEGSKA, per germline (reference sequence). The CDR3 loop spans 13 amino acids. The CDR3 protein is CGAVRGQGLEQYF. CDR3 sequence (DNA): TGCGGTGCCGTTCGGGGACAGGGCCTCGAGCAGTACTTC.

Ten or more counts support this clonotype. The chain links TRBV11-2 to TRBJ2-2, with D possibly called TRBD1 or TRBD2 (6 bases each). The germline V and J ends were trimmed by 4 bases and 7 bases, with 16 bases remaining between them. CDR3 length: 15 amino acids. CDR1 and CDR2 from the germline V gene are SGHAT and FQNNGV. The CDR3 protein is CASSSSATGFGELFF. The CDR3 bases are TGTGCCAGCAGCTCTAGCGCAACAGGGTTCGGGGAGCTGTTTTTT.

V gene TRBV6-1 combines with J gene TRBJ2-3; tentatively, D is TRBD2 (6 bases). There are 15 residues in the CDR3. V was shortened by 7 bases and J by 2 bases, with 16 bases between the two germline ends. CDR1 is MNHNS and CDR2 is SASEGT in the germline V gene. The CDR3 protein is CASTGGMTDTDTQYF. For the CDR3, the DNA is TGTGCCAGCACCGGAGGGATGACAGACACAGATACGCAGTATTTT.

Details on this clonotype: Since a much larger clone is just one base distant, this may be a read error. This chain uses TRBV20-1 with TRBJ1-2; tentative D call: TRBD1 (6 bases). CDR1 DFQATT and CDR2 SNEGSKA come from the germline V gene (reference sequence). V lost 8 bases to trimming and J lost 4 bases, with 17 bases between them. This CDR3 region has 13 residues. In DNA form, the CDR3 reads TGCAGTACTGGCAGGGGTGGAGGCTATGGCTACACCTTC. It encodes CSTGRGGGYGYTF.

This clonotype was recorded a few times. No DNA is shown, since the ends of the CDR3 on it are uncertain; the CDR3 is the one TCRdb lists. The CDR3 loop reads CSVGAGSSYNEQLF. This sequence joins TRBV29-1 and TRBJ2-1. The CDR3 length equals 14 residues, ends included. Per the germline V gene, CDR1 is SQVTM and CDR2 is ANQGSEA.

Turning to this clonotype: One end of the junction does not line up with germline, which may come from a read error. Here the CDR3 DNA reads TGTGCCAGCAGCCAATGGGACGGACGGTATGGATACACCTTC. This translates into CASSQWDGRYGYTF. The rearrangement links TRBV4-2 to TRBJ1-2; tentative D call: TRBD1 (5 bases). The germline V gene encodes CDR1 LGHNA and CDR2 YNFKEQ. This CDR3 contains 14 residues.

J is TRBJ2-2 and V is TRBV5-6; the D gene is possibly TRBD1 (6 bases). This CDR3 is 17 amino acids long. Germline V gene sequence: CDR1 SGHDT, CDR2 YYEEEE. The V end was cut by 5 bases, the J end by 3 bases, with 20 bases between. CDR3 amino acids: CASRVAPGHSYTGELFF. CDR3 bases: TGTGCCAGCAGAGTGGCCCCGGGACACTCATACACCGGGGAGCTGTTTTTT. The variable domain in full, with the rest retrieved from reference TRBV5-6 and TRBJ2-2, is DAGVTQSPTHLIKTRGQQVTLRCSPKSGHDTVSWYQQALGQGPQFIFQYYEEEERQRGNFPDRFSGHQFPNYSSELNVNALLLGDSALYLCASRVAPGHSYTGELFFGEGSRLTVL.

The DNA of the CDR3 is TGTGCCAGCAGCTTAGAGGTGGTGCGGACCCAGTACTTC. This encodes CASSLEVVRTQYF. The gene calls are TRBV11-3 and TRBJ2-5; D is undetermined. This CDR3 spans 13 amino acids. Trimming took 0 bases from V and 7 from J, leaving 9 bases between them. CDR1 and CDR2 from the germline V gene are SGHNT and YENEEA.

On this clonotype: A clone one base away is much larger, so this may be a read error. The V call is TRBV20-1, the J call TRBJ2-2; possibly TRBD1 for D (6 bases). Germline CDR1 is DFQATT and CDR2 is SNEGSKA (reference sequence). The CDR3 length is 15 residues. The CDR3 sequence: CGARDTQGKTGELFF. CDR3 DNA: TGCGGTGCTAGAGATACCCAGGGGAAGACCGGGGAGCTGTTTTTT.

In the case of this clonotype: The CDR3 does not end in the conserved phenylalanine or tryptophan, so this is likely a read error. The J gene is TRBJ1-1, the V gene TRBV5-1, with D unclear. The CDR3 sequence is 14 residues long. Germline V lookup: CDR1 SGHRS, CDR2 YFSETQ. The CDR3 loop reads CAGRSAGRNTEAFS. CDR3 DNA: TGCGCCGGCAGGAGTGCTGGAAGGAACACTGAAGCTTTCTCT.

This clonotype has just one count. One junction end disagrees with the germline gene, perhaps due to a read error. The chain links TRBV5-6 to TRBJ2-2, with D tentatively TRBD2 (6 bases). CDR1 and CDR2 (germline): SGHDT, YYEEEE. This CDR3 is 15 amino acids long. CDR3 nucleotide sequence: TGTGCCAGCAGGGCGGGACTCTCCTATCCCGGGGAGATGTTTTTT. It yields the protein CASRAGLSYPGEMFF.

This clonotype was recorded a few times. The rearrangement uses TRBV20-1 and TRBJ2-4, with TRBD1 as a possible D gene (6 bases). Trimming stripped 7 bases from V and 9 bases from J, with 19 bases between. This CDR3 is 13 amino acids long. Germline assignment: CDR1 DFQATT and CDR2 SNEGSKA (reference sequence). CDR3 amino acids: CSGNKQGDGIQYF. For the CDR3, the DNA is TGCAGTGGCAATAAACAGGGCGACGGCATTCAGTACTTC.

Comment on this clonotype: A read error is possible here, since a much larger clone lies one base away. No conserved phenylalanine or tryptophan is present at the end of the CDR3, so a read error is the likely explanation. The chain couples TRBV5-6 to TRBJ1-5; D remains ambiguous. The length of the CDR3 is 13 residues. Trimming cost V 0 bases and J 5 bases, with 6 bases left between them. The V gene's germline CDR1 is SGHDT and CDR2 YYEEEE. CDR3 in amino acids: CASSLGPDQPQHY. CDR3 DNA sequence: TGTGCCAGCAGCTTGGGGCCGGATCAGCCCCAGCATTAT.

V and J are TRBV12-3 or TRBV12-4 and TRBJ2-1; 10 nucleotides agree with TRBD2. The CDR3 is 16 amino acids. V shed 5 bases and J 7 bases; nucleotides not matched to a gene: 11. CDR3 residues: CASSTTSGEGDNEQFF. The CDR3 DNA is TGTGCCAGCAGTACTACTAGCGGGGAAGGCGATAATGAGCAGTTCTTC.

This clonotype was picked up many times. The DNA is left out, because the CDR3 cannot be placed on it with certainty; the CDR3 is given as TCRdb lists it. The gene calls are TRBV29-1 and TRBJ2-7; the D segment call TRBD2 is taken from the table without a DNA check. The germline V gene has CDR1 SQVTM and CDR2 ANQGSEA. The CDR3 is 13 residues long, counting both termini. This CDR3 is CSVGGGTSGLEYF.